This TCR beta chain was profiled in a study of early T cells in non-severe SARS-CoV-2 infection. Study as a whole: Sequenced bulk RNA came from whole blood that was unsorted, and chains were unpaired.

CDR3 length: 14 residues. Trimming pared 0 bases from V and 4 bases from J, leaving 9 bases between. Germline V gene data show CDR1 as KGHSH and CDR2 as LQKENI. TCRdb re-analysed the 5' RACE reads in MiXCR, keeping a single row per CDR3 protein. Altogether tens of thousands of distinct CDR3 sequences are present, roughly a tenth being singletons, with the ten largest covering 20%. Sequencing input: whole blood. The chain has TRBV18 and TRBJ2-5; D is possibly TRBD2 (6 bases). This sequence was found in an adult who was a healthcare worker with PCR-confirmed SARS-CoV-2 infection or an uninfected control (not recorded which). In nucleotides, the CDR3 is TGTGCCAGCTCACCACCGACTAGTCGAGAGACCCAGTACTTC. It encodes CASSPPTSRETQYF.